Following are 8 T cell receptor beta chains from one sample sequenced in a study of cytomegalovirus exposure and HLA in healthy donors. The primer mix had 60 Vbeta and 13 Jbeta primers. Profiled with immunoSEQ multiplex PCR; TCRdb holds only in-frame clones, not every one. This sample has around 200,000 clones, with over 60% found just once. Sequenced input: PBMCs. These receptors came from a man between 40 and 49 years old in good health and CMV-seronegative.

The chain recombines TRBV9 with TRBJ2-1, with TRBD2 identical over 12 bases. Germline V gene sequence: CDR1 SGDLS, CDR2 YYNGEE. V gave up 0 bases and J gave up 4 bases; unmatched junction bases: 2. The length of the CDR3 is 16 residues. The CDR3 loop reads CASSVGTSGVYNEQFF. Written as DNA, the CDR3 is TGTGCCAGCAGCGTAGGGACTAGCGGGGTTTACAATGAGCAGTTCTTC.

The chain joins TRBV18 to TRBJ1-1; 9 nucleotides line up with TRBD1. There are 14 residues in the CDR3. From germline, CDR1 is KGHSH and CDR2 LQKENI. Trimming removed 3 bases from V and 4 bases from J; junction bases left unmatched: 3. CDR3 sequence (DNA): TGTGCCAGCTCACCTACAGGGGGCGGCACTGAAGCTTTCTTT. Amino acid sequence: CASSPTGGGTEAFF.

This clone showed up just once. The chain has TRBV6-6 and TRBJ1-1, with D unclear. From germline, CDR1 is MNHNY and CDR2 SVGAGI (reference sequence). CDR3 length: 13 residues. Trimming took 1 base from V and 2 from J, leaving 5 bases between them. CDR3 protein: CASSYFGNTEAFF. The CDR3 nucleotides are TGTGCCAGCAGTTACTTCGGTAACACTGAAGCTTTCTTT.

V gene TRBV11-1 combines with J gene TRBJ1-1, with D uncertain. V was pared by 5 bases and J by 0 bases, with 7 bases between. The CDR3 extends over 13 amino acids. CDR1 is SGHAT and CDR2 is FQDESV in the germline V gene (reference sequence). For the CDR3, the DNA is TGTGCCAGCAGCGCGGGCATGAACACTGAAGCTTTCTTT. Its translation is CASSAGMNTEAFF.

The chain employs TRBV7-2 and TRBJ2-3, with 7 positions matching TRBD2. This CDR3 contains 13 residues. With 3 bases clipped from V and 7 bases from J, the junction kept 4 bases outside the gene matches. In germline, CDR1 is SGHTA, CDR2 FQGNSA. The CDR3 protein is CASSFGGRNTQYF. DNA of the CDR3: TGTGCCAGCAGCTTCGGGGGGAGAAATACGCAGTATTTT.

The CDR3: CASSFERRYNEQFF. CDR3 DNA sequence: TGTGCCAGCAGCTTCGAGAGGAGGTACAATGAGCAGTTCTTC. This sequence joins TRBV6-5 and TRBJ2-1, with a possible D match to TRBD2 (5 bases). V was shortened by 6 bases and J by 4 bases, with 13 bases between the two germline ends. The CDR3 consists of 14 residues. CDR1 is MNHEY, CDR2 SVGAGI, per germline.

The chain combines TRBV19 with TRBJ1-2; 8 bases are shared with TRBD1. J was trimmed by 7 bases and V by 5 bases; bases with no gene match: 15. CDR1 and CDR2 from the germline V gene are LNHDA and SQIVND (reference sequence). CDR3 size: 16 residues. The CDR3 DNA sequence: TGTGCCAGTAGTCCGCTTAGACCGACAGGGGCTGGTGGCTACACCTTC. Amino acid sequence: CASSPLRPTGAGGYTF.

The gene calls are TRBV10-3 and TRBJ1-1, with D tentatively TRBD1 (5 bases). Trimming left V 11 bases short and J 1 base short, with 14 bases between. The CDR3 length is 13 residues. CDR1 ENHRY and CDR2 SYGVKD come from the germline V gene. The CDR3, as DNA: TGTGCCGTCGGGGGTGGTGGGAACACTGAAGCTTTCTTT. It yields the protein CAVGGGGNTEAFF.